This T cell receptor (beta chain) was recovered during a study of blood T cells in healthy people across ages. Findings of the study overall: TCR beta diversity correlated strongly with naive T cell percentage.

The V segment lost 3 bases and the J segment 3 bases; nucleotides outside the gene matches: 17. Germline CDR1 MRHNA, CDR2 SNTAGT. The CDR3 extends over 20 amino acids. Using a J-beta primer mix together with a sample-barcoded 5' primer, a second PCR was run for roughly 7 to 12 cycles. TCRdb passed the 5' RACE reads through MiXCR, listing each CDR3 protein once. Of 600,000 or so distinct CDR3 sequences listed, about 30% were seen once; the top ten hold approximately 14%. This clonotype has a count of ten or more. Antigen unknown. In terms of origin and age, donors were healthy Caucasian individuals from Russia aged about 6 to 100. Every participating donor contributed 7.5 to 10 milliliters of peripheral blood through a draw.

The chain couples TRBV6-4 to TRBJ1-2, with 12 bases that match TRBD1. The sequencing sample was made of blood. This clonotype originated in a woman aged 80 or over in good health. The CDR3 sequence is CASSETPKRDRGPYHYGYTF. As DNA, the CDR3 is TGTGCCAGCAGTGAAACCCCCAAACGGGACAGGGGGCCCTACCACTATGGCTACACCTTC.